This TCR beta chain is drawn from a study of T cell changes during pregnancy in multiple sclerosis. The CDR3 runs to 14 residues. Germline V gene lookup returns CDR1 SEHNR and CDR2 FQNEAQ (reference sequence). The ends lost 4 bases at V and 3 bases at J; junction bases unmatched: 5. Sequenced by immunoSEQ multiplex PCR; TCRdb stores in-frame clones only, minus some. In the table there are about 64,000 clones, more than 90% of which are singletons. The sequence was obtained from a female donor with multiple sclerosis, enrolled in a pregnancy study. The chain combines TRBV7-9 with TRBJ1-2; 7 nucleotides agree with TRBD1. The specimen comprised peripheral blood, sampled in the second trimester of pregnancy. The CDR3: CASSSQDRDYGYTF. The CDR3 region has the DNA TGTGCCAGCAGCTCCCAAGACAGGGACTATGGCTACACCTTC.